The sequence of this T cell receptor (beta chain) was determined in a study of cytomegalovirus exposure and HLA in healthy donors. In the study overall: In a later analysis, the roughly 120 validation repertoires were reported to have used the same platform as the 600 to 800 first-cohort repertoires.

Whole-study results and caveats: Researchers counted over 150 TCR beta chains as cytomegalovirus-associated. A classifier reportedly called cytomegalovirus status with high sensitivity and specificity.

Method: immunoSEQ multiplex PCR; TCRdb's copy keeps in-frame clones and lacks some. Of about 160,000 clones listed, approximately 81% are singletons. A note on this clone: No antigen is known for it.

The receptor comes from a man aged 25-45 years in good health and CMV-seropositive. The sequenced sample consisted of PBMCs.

CDR3 amino acids: CASSPWREGPNTEAFF. CDR3 in DNA: TGTGCCAGCAGCCCTTGGAGGGAGGGGCCGAACACTGAAGCTTTCTTT. V is TRBV11-2 and J is TRBJ1-1, with D perhaps matching TRBD1 (5 bases). Deletions cut 5 bases from V and 1 base from J, with 17 bases between. CDR1 and CDR2 from the germline V gene are SGHAT and FQNNGV. The length of the CDR3 is 16 residues.